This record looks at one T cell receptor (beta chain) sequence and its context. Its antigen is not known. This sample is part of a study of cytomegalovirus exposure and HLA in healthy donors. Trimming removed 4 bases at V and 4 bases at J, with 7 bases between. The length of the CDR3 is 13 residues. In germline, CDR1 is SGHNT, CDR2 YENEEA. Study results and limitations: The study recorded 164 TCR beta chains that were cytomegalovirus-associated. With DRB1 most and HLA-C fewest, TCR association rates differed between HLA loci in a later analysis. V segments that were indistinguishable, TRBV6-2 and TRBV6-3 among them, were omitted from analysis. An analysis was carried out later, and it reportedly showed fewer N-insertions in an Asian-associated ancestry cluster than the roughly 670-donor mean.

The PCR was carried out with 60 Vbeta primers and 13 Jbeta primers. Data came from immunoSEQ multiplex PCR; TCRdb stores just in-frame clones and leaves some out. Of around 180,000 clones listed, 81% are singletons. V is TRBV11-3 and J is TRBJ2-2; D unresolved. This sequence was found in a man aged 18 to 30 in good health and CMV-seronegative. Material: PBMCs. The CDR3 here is CASSSRVTGELFF. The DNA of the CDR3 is TGTGCCAGCAGCTCAAGAGTCACCGGGGAGCTGTTTTTT.